The rows below give T cell receptor beta chains drawn from one sample of a study of T-cell memory formation after mild COVID-19. TCRdb analysed the 5' RACE reads with MiXCR anew, one entry per CDR3 protein. Here the sample spans 400,000 to 550,000 distinct CDR3 sequences, around a quarter being singletons. Source material: PBMCs or a T cell subset sorted from them (not recorded which). The receptors stem from an adult woman who had mild COVID-19 (a few samples of this study predate the infection). Cell type and time point are not known. Each CDR3 is given with its conserved first and last residue. Fields, in order: CDR3 DNA, CDR3 protein, CDR3 length, J gene, D gene, clone size, V gene. The D gene is left open where the match is weak. Some rows have no size entry. The others give once, few or many, or a class for an expanded clone.

DNA: TGTGCCAGCAGCACTAGCGGGGGGGTTAGCTCCTACGAGCAGTACTTC
CDR3: CASSTSGGVSSYEQYF
length: 16
J: TRBJ2-7
D: TRBD2
size: NA
V: TRBV5-6

DNA: TGTGCCAGCAGCGGGCCTTCAAATGAGCAGTTCTTC
CDR3: CASSGPSNEQFF
length: 12
J: TRBJ2-1
D: NA
size: few
V: TRBV14

DNA: TGTGCCAGCAGTTTTGGGGAAGCCAAAAACATTCAGTACTTC
CDR3: CASSFGEAKNIQYF
length: 14
J: TRBJ2-4
D: NA
size: few
V: TRBV12-3/TRBV12-4

DNA: TGTGCCAGCGGCCATCCGGACGGTCGTAGCGAGCAGTTCTTC
CDR3: CASGHPDGRSEQFF
length: 14
J: TRBJ2-1
D: NA
size: few
V: TRBV5-6

DNA: TGTGCCAGCAGCCCTATCGGGGATAATTCACCCCTCCACTTT
CDR3: CASSPIGDNSPLHF
length: 14
J: TRBJ1-6
D: NA
size: NA
V: TRBV5-6

DNA: TGTGCCAGCAGTGGACAGGAGAACACCGGGGAGCTGTTTTTT
CDR3: CASSGQENTGELFF
length: 14
J: TRBJ2-2
D: NA
size: few
V: TRBV6-4

DNA: TGTGCCAGCAGTGAGCCGGGACGGGGGGCCTACGAGCAGTACTTC
CDR3: CASSEPGRGAYEQYF
length: 15
J: TRBJ2-7
D: TRBD2
size: NA
V: TRBV6-6

DNA: TGTGCCAGCAGCCGGACAGGGAACTATGGCTACACCTTC
CDR3: CASSRTGNYGYTF
length: 13
J: TRBJ1-2
D: TRBD1
size: many
V: TRBV6-5

DNA: TGCAGCGTTCCGGACCCAGAAAGGTTGGCCCAGTACTTC
CDR3: CSVPDPERLAQYF
length: 13
J: TRBJ2-5
D: NA
size: few
V: TRBV29-1

DNA: TGTGCCAGCAGTTTAGAGACCACCCAAGAGACCCAGTACTTC
CDR3: CASSLETTQETQYF
length: 14
J: TRBJ2-5
D: NA
size: NA
V: TRBV12-3/TRBV12-4

DNA: TGTGCCAGCTCACCATCGGGGGGCAATCAGCCCCAGCATTTT
CDR3: CASSPSGGNQPQHF
length: 14
J: TRBJ1-5
D: NA
size: NA
V: TRBV18

DNA: TGTGCCAGCAGTTATAGGGCTAGCGGGAAAGGAGATACGCAGTATTTT
CDR3: CASSYRASGKGDTQYF
length: 16
J: TRBJ2-3
D: TRBD2
size: few
V: TRBV6-5

DNA: TGTGCCAGCAGTGACACGGGAGGGCAAGAGACCCAGTACTTC
CDR3: CASSDTGGQETQYF
length: 14
J: TRBJ2-5
D: TRBD2
size: NA
V: TRBV6-1

DNA: TGCAGTGCTAGGCGGGGAGTGGGTCAGCCCCAGCATTTT
CDR3: CSARRGVGQPQHF
length: 13
J: TRBJ1-5
D: NA
size: few
V: TRBV20-1

DNA: TGTGCCAGCAGTTACGTGGCGTACACCGGGGAGCTGTTTTTT
CDR3: CASSYVAYTGELFF
length: 14
J: TRBJ2-2
D: NA
size: few
V: TRBV6-2/TRBV6-3

DNA: TGCGCCAGCAGCTCCAGCGGGAGAGGGAGGGAGACCCAGTACTTC
CDR3: CASSSSGRGRETQYF
length: 15
J: TRBJ2-5
D: TRBD2
size: NA
V: TRBV4-3

DNA: TGCGCCAGCAGCCAAAACAAACACGATTACAATGAGCAGTTCTTC
CDR3: CASSQNKHDYNEQFF
length: 15
J: TRBJ2-1
D: NA
size: few
V: TRBV4-1

DNA: TGCGCCAGCAGCTTGAATGGGGATAATCAGCCCCAGCATTTT
CDR3: CASSLNGDNQPQHF
length: 14
J: TRBJ1-5
D: NA
size: NA
V: TRBV5-1

DNA: TGCAGTGCTGCACCGACAGGACGCAATCAGCCCCAGCATTTT
CDR3: CSAAPTGRNQPQHF
length: 14
J: TRBJ1-5
D: NA
size: NA
V: TRBV20-1

DNA: TGTGCCAGCAGCTCTGTAGACACAGGGGGCAAGAACGAGCAGTACTTC
CDR3: CASSSVDTGGKNEQYF
length: 16
J: TRBJ2-7
D: TRBD1
size: NA
V: TRBV7-9

DNA: TGTGCCAGCAGCTCAGGGACAGGGTTCTATGAGCAGTTCTTC
CDR3: CASSSGTGFYEQFF
length: 14
J: TRBJ2-1
D: TRBD1
size: few
V: TRBV11-2

DNA: TGTGCCAGCAGCTTACCAGCGGGAGGGCCATTAGATACGCAGTATTTT
CDR3: CASSLPAGGPLDTQYF
length: 16
J: TRBJ2-3
D: TRBD2
size: NA
V: TRBV7-6

DNA: TGTGCCACCAGCAAAACTAGCGGGAGGGCCGGCGGGGAGCTGTTTTTT
CDR3: CATSKTSGRAGGELFF
length: 16
J: TRBJ2-2
D: TRBD2
size: few
V: TRBV15

DNA: TGTGCCCCAGGGAGGAAGAGGGGGGACCCGATCGACAATGAGCAGTTCTTC
CDR3: CAPGRKRGDPIDNEQFF
length: 17
J: TRBJ2-1
D: NA
size: NA
V: TRBV19

DNA: TGCAGCGTTGAACCGACAGCATATGGCTACACCTTC
CDR3: CSVEPTAYGYTF
length: 12
J: TRBJ1-2
D: NA
size: few
V: TRBV29-1

DNA: TGCGCCAGCAGCTTACCCTCGAGCTCCTATAATTCACCCCTCCACTTT
CDR3: CASSLPSSSYNSPLHF
length: 16
J: TRBJ1-6
D: NA
size: NA
V: TRBV5-1

DNA: TGCGCCAGCAGCCAAGAGGGAGCAGACCAAGAGACCCAGTACTTC
CDR3: CASSQEGADQETQYF
length: 15
J: TRBJ2-5
D: NA
size: few
V: TRBV4-3

DNA: TGTGCCAGCCGCACGGGGGGCCTCCCCTACGAGCAGTACTTC
CDR3: CASRTGGLPYEQYF
length: 14
J: TRBJ2-7
D: NA
size: NA
V: TRBV27

DNA: TGCGCCAGCAGAGGAGGGGGCGCAGATACGCAGTATTTT
CDR3: CASRGGGADTQYF
length: 13
J: TRBJ2-3
D: NA
size: NA
V: TRBV4-1

DNA: TGTGCCAGCAATGTCGGCGAGCAGTACTTC
CDR3: CASNVGEQYF
length: 10
J: TRBJ2-7
D: NA
size: NA
V: TRBV2

DNA: TGTGCCACCAGCAGAGGGACAGGGGTGACCTACGAGCAGTACTTC
CDR3: CATSRGTGVTYEQYF
length: 15
J: TRBJ2-7
D: TRBD1
size: few
V: TRBV15

DNA: TGTGCCACCAGTGACCGAACTAGCGGGTCCTACAATGAGCAGTTCTTC
CDR3: CATSDRTSGSYNEQFF
length: 16
J: TRBJ2-1
D: TRBD2
size: NA
V: TRBV24-1

DNA: TGTGCCAGCAGCCCCCTTGGCGGGAGGGCCAGGAATGAGCAGTTCTTC
CDR3: CASSPLGGRARNEQFF
length: 16
J: TRBJ2-1
D: TRBD2
size: few
V: TRBV7-6

DNA: TGTGCCAGCAGCTTAGCAACACTAGGGAGGAACACTGAAGCTTTCTTT
CDR3: CASSLATLGRNTEAFF
length: 16
J: TRBJ1-1
D: NA
size: many
V: TRBV7-2

DNA: TGCGCCAGCAGCTTGGAGGCTAGCGCAGATACGCAGTATTTT
CDR3: CASSLEASADTQYF
length: 14
J: TRBJ2-3
D: NA
size: many
V: TRBV5-1

DNA: TGCAGCGTTGAAAGACTCACCACCGGGGAGCTGTTTTTT
CDR3: CSVERLTTGELFF
length: 13
J: TRBJ2-2
D: NA
size: few
V: TRBV29-1

DNA: TGCAGTGCTAGACCGCTAGCGGGGGGGCAAGAGACCCAGTACTTC
CDR3: CSARPLAGGQETQYF
length: 15
J: TRBJ2-5
D: TRBD2
size: few
V: TRBV20-1

DNA: TGTGCCATCAGAGGGGACCCCAATCAGCCCCAGCATTTT
CDR3: CAIRGDPNQPQHF
length: 13
J: TRBJ1-5
D: NA
size: NA
V: TRBV10-3

DNA: TGTGCCAGCAGCCTCCGGGCGACTTGGGCGCCCGAGCAGTACTTC
CDR3: CASSLRATWAPEQYF
length: 15
J: TRBJ2-7
D: NA
size: NA
V: TRBV7-8

DNA: TGCGCCAGCAGCTTGGAACTAGCGGGAGATACGCAGTATTTT
CDR3: CASSLELAGDTQYF
length: 14
J: TRBJ2-3
D: TRBD2
size: NA
V: TRBV5-1

DNA: TGTGCCAGCAGCGGAGAGGTAGGCACAGATACGCAGTATTTT
CDR3: CASSGEVGTDTQYF
length: 14
J: TRBJ2-3
D: NA
size: few
V: TRBV9

DNA: TGCGCCAGCAGCAGGACTGGCGGGGGGTCCTCCCTATACAATGAGCAGTTCTTC
CDR3: CASSRTGGGSSLYNEQFF
length: 18
J: TRBJ2-1
D: TRBD2
size: few
V: TRBV5-1

DNA: TGCGCCAGCAGCCCGATCTCGGAGTTGAAGACCCAGTACTTC
CDR3: CASSPISELKTQYF
length: 14
J: TRBJ2-5
D: NA
size: NA
V: TRBV5-1

DNA: TGTGCCACCAGTGATCTTAAAGGTGGAGATGAGCAGTTCTTC
CDR3: CATSDLKGGDEQFF
length: 14
J: TRBJ2-1
D: NA
size: NA
V: TRBV24-1

DNA: TGTGCCAGCAGCTCCACAGGGTCCTTCTATGGCTACACCTTC
CDR3: CASSSTGSFYGYTF
length: 14
J: TRBJ1-2
D: NA
size: few
V: TRBV7-9

DNA: TGCAGTGCTAGCGCCAGCGGGAGGAATATTTTCAATGAGCAGTTCTTC
CDR3: CSASASGRNIFNEQFF
length: 16
J: TRBJ2-1
D: TRBD2
size: NA
V: TRBV20-1

DNA: TGTGCCAGCAGCGTAGGTGAGGATACGCAGTATTTT
CDR3: CASSVGEDTQYF
length: 12
J: TRBJ2-3
D: NA
size: few
V: TRBV9

DNA: TGTGCCAGCAGCCTCGGTAGCGGGATACCGAATGAGCAGTTCTTC
CDR3: CASSLGSGIPNEQFF
length: 15
J: TRBJ2-1
D: TRBD2
size: NA
V: TRBV7-9

DNA: TGTGCCAGCAGCTGGGGGGACAGGAACTATGGCTACACCTTC
CDR3: CASSWGDRNYGYTF
length: 14
J: TRBJ1-2
D: TRBD1
size: NA
V: TRBV7-2

DNA: TGTGCCAGCAGACCTACAGCTTCTGGAAACACCATATATTTT
CDR3: CASRPTASGNTIYF
length: 14
J: TRBJ1-3
D: NA
size: NA
V: TRBV11-2

DNA: TGTGCCAGTAGGTCGGCGGGTTTGGGCGGTACGCAGTATTTT
CDR3: CASRSAGLGGTQYF
length: 14
J: TRBJ2-3
D: NA
size: NA
V: TRBV19

DNA: TGCGCCAGCAGCTTGTACCTCACGGGACAACCGGGTACTGAAGCTTTCTTT
CDR3: CASSLYLTGQPGTEAFF
length: 17
J: TRBJ1-1
D: NA
size: NA
V: TRBV5-1

DNA: TGTGCCAGCAGCTTGGGCGGCTTAATGGTCAATGAGCAGTTCTTC
CDR3: CASSLGGLMVNEQFF
length: 15
J: TRBJ2-1
D: NA
size: NA
V: TRBV7-9

DNA: TGTGCCAGCAGCTTAGCAGGGACAGGGACGGACCAGCCCCAGCATTTT
CDR3: CASSLAGTGTDQPQHF
length: 16
J: TRBJ1-5
D: TRBD1
size: NA
V: TRBV7-2